This TCR beta chain was obtained from a study of cytomegalovirus exposure and HLA in healthy donors. Study-wide context: Within an early data release were approximately 85 million unique TCRs drawn from HLA-typed donors.

Study findings and constraints: Confirmation was obtained in vitro that a few CMV-associated chains are specific for CMV antigens. Certain indistinguishable V segments, among them TRBV6-2 and TRBV6-3, were excluded. It was taken for granted in presence/absence analyses that sequencing depth across donors was roughly uniform.

Note on this clone: The antigen is not known.

The primer mix had 60 Vbeta and 13 Jbeta primers. Assay: immunoSEQ multiplex PCR; the TCRdb copy retains only in-frame clones and omits some. Among about 130,000 clones listed, about three quarters were seen once. This CDR3 has 15 amino acids. Germline lookup yields CDR1 SNHLY and CDR2 FYNNEI. V lost 5 bases and J 5 bases, leaving 19 bases between the germline ends. The chain is built from TRBV2 and TRBJ2-7; weak D call: TRBD2 (5 bases). The sequenced material came from PBMCs. The TCR originated in a male donor in good health and CMV-seronegative. This CDR3 reads CASSSVGLLGDEQYF. In DNA, the CDR3 is TGTGCCAGCAGTTCGGTCGGGCTCCTCGGGGACGAGCAGTACTTC.